The clone carrying this TCR beta chain was seen only a few times. The antigen is unknown. Germline CDR1 and CDR2: MNHNY and SVGAGI (reference sequence). The CDR3 is 12 amino acids. V gave up 5 bases and J gave up 9 bases, with 11 bases separating them. The PCR was carried out with 60 Vbeta primers and 13 Jbeta primers. Sequencing used immunoSEQ multiplex PCR; TCRdb keeps in-frame clones, though not all of them. The table has 95,000 to 150,000 clones, 55% to 75% seen once. The data belong to a study of cytomegalovirus exposure and HLA in healthy donors. Regarding the study as a whole: Reports described diagnosis of cytomegalovirus status by the classifier as highly specific and sensitive. Versus the approximately 700-donor mean, an Asian-associated ancestry cluster reportedly showed fewer N-insertions in a later analysis. A few chains tied to CMV proved CMV antigen-specific in vitro. Overall, around 150 TCR beta chains were annotated as cytomegalovirus-associated.

Sequenced sample: PBMCs. The rearrangement links TRBV6-6 to TRBJ2-4; a possible D gene is TRBD1 (5 bases). The sequence derives from a woman in her thirties or forties in good health and CMV-seropositive. DNA of the CDR3: TGTGCCAGCAGTCAAGTACAGGTCATTCAGTACTTC. Protein sequence: CASSQVQVIQYF.